This note documents a single TCR beta chain sequence. The antigen it binds to is not known. Nothing much larger sits one base from this clone, and base qualities are not available. Using the deep immunoSEQ assay, multiplex PCR amplified TCR CDR3 regions from genomic DNA. Genomic DNA extracted from each cell subset was distributed evenly over all wells of several immunoSEQ 96-well plates, and each plate served as one replicate. For sorted subsets, each replicate PCR was loaded with 200 ng genomic DNA, equivalent to 25,000 to 35,000 T cell genomes. Purified libraries were quantified with a Qubit 3.0 fluorometer, sized on a Bioanalyzer 2100, and re-quantified with the KAPA Library Quantification kit. Every immunoSEQ 96-well plate was sequenced on a separate single-read 150-cycle Illumina NextSeq 550 flow cell. As for the authors' bioinformatics: The immunoSEQ output contained only junctional sequences without quality scores, so filtering could not match that applied to full-length reads. To assign V/J genes and CDR3, sequences were annotated against IMGT germline references using PyIR, a Python wrapper for IgBLAST v1.9. Reads with weak V/J assignments (E-value above 1e-6), missing CDR3, stop codons, out-of-frame junctions, or ambiguous translated residues were removed. V3J clonotypes were defined as sequences sharing an identical inferred V gene, J gene, and CDR3 amino acid sequence. Percentage overlap between repertoires was computed as shared unique clonotypes divided by the size of the smaller repertoire. Richness of each repertoire was evaluated using RTK rarefaction, the Chao1 estimator, and Recon v2.1 estimates of unobserved clonotypes. OLGA was used to compute generation probabilities for all TCRbeta clonotypes that the gDNA method yielded from a few donors. TCRdb took this table from immuneACCESS and kept in-frame rearrangements with V and J called. Such tables lack part of the clones; where checked against another copy, unresolved V genes explain under half of the gap, and the rest is unexplained. V and J calls and clone size are those listed in that table; D and trimming were worked out from the DNA. The table for this sample lists over a million clones; roughly 96% of them were counted only once. The ten biggest clones cover roughly 1.1% of the sample.

This record belongs to a study of shared clonotypes between healthy human individuals (dated by TCRdb to between 2020 and 2021). Turning to the overall study: The cohort included a few men and a couple of women between 18 and 49 years of age. For each donor, CD4 naive and CD4 memory were each run on three plates, CD8 naive on two plates, and CD8 memory on one plate. To estimate repertoire size and how much clonotype sharing occurs between individuals, the study deeply sequenced the blood TCR repertoires of five healthy adults. To increase sequencing depth and limit assay-specific biases, TCR repertoire library preparation and sequencing were carried out by different laboratories using diverse techniques. Leukapheresis yielded between about 0.94 and 10 billion PBMCs per donor.

Including the terminal cysteine and phenylalanine, the CDR3 comprises 15 residues. This entry keeps only the CDR3 DNA: 45 bases, framed from base 1. Trimming removed 4 bases from V and 3 bases from J; the gene matches leave 9 bases unexplained. CDR1 and CDR2 were assigned from the germline V gene as SGHRS and YFSETQ. Healthy HIV-negative adults with no recently reported acute infections or vaccinations were included as donors. All donors were Caucasian adults living in Nashville, Tennessee, USA. CD4+ T cells were enriched by magnetic negative selection, after which naive cells were positively selected on CD45RA and the negative fraction was taken as the memory subset. Blood was obtained by leukapheresis, after which PBMCs were separated by Ficoll-Histopaque density gradient centrifugation and cryopreserved in liquid nitrogen vapor phase. Analytical flow cytometry was used to check the purity and quantity of every magnetically sorted T cell population. From each sorted fraction, genomic DNA was isolated and quantified by UV absorbance on a Nanodrop 2000c.

General study outcomes and caveats: Based on pairwise subsampling, the degree of clonotype sharing among donors was expected to be affected by sequencing depth. Clonotypes shared by all four sorted-subset donors showed higher generation probabilities than non-shared clonotypes. Rarefaction of sorted-subset datasets indicated incomplete sequencing despite the large sequencing depth. Across a few donors, around 5% of naive CD4, around 3.3% of naive CD8, under 2.5% of memory CD4, and about 0.44% of memory CD8 clonotypes were shared. Larger estimated clonotype richness was generally found for naive subsets than for memory subsets. Sampling was restricted to blood, and TCR repertoires in tissue are likely to differ from TCR repertoires in blood. The genetic and exposure-history diversity represented was limited by the small number of donors.

The chain couples TRBV5-1 to TRBJ1-1; 7 nucleotides in the junction match TRBD1. The source is a man between 25 and 39 years old in good health. The sample consisted of naive CD4+ T cells sorted from blood. The sample's cell subset or site label, decoded: CD45RA+ positively selected. The CDR3: CASSPPTGVDTEAFF. The DNA reads TGCGCCAGCAGCCCACCCACAGGGGTGGACACTGAAGCTTTCTTT.